This TCR beta chain came from a study of PD-1 blockade in classical Hodgkin lymphoma. Broader study findings: The origin of the repertoire differences remains undefined, with disease activity or prior therapy as possible causes. A reduction in baseline TCR diversity was reportedly seen in newly diagnosed patients relative to healthy donors.

To note about this clone: The antigen remains undetermined.

Repertoires were generated with immunoSEQ multiplex PCR, while TCRdb's copy carries only in-frame clones and drops some. This sample has tens of thousands of clones, with roughly 90% found just once. The CDR3 is 15 amino acids. CDR1 is MDHEN, CDR2 SYDVKM, per germline. V gave up 8 bases and J gave up 2 bases; unmatched junction bases: 11. Described time point: newly diagnosed, previously untreated cHL patient sample. Researchers used newly diagnosed, untreated classical Hodgkin lymphoma PBMCs for comparison. The chain employs TRBV28 and TRBJ1-2; TRBD1 agrees at 7 bases. The sequenced sample was peripheral blood mononuclear cells (PBMCs). This TCR came from a human donor with classical Hodgkin lymphoma. The CDR3 DNA reads TGTGCCAGCGAGGGGGCTTTTCCATTAAACTATGGCTACACCTTC. This encodes CASEGAFPLNYGYTF.